This T cell receptor beta chain was recovered during a study of cytomegalovirus exposure and HLA in healthy donors. The V gene lost 11 bases and the J gene lost 0 bases, with 16 bases spanning the gap. The CDR3 loop spans 14 amino acids. Germline lookup yields CDR1 MDHEN and CDR2 SYDVKM. Comment on this clone: The antigen is undetermined.

60 Vbeta and 13 Jbeta primers were used in PCR. TCRdb's copy holds only in-frame clones and misses some; the assay was immunoSEQ multiplex PCR. The sample contains about 190,000 clones, 80% to 90% of which appear only once. Study observations and caveats: Accurate HLA-A and HLA-B prediction from TCR beta sequences was reported for most subjects.

The sequence derives from a man aged 30 to 45 in good health and CMV-seronegative. Sequencing input: PBMCs. This chain connects TRBV28 to TRBJ1-1; the D gene is possibly TRBD1 (5 bases). The CDR3 loop is CASNVRQLNTEAFF. As DNA, the CDR3 is TGTGCCTCAAACGTCAGACAGTTGAACACTGAAGCTTTCTTT.